These 28 T cell receptor beta chains came from one sample sequenced in a study of blood T cell repertoires in COVID-19. Sequencing was performed with immunoSEQ multiplex PCR; in TCRdb, only in-frame clones are kept and a portion is missing. The sample lists 270,000 or so clones, roughly 84% occurring once. The sample taken for sequencing was peripheral blood. The source of these receptors is a woman between 18 and 29 years old with acute or convalescent COVID-19.

The gene calls are TRBV19 and TRBJ1-2, with D uncertain. V lost 6 bases and J 3 bases, leaving 11 bases between the germline ends. Germline CDR1 LNHDA, CDR2 SQIVND (reference sequence). The CDR3 runs 13 residues. Written as DNA, the CDR3 is TGTGCCAGTAGCCAAGACGGGTACTATGGCTACACCTTC. Its translation is CASSQDGYYGYTF.

The chain has TRBV27 and TRBJ1-2; 11 bases are shared with TRBD1. The CDR3 has 17 amino acids. Germline CDR1 reads MNHEY; CDR2 reads SMNVEV (reference sequence). V was clipped by 2 bases and J by 4 bases; unmatched bases: 9. CDR3: CASSLRGQGARGYGYTF. The CDR3 region has the DNA TGTGCCAGCAGTTTACGCGGACAGGGGGCGCGTGGCTATGGCTACACCTTC.

The rearrangement uses TRBV28 and TRBJ1-4; D call uncertain. Trimming left V 7 bases short and J 0 bases short, with 12 bases between. The CDR3 totals 15 residues. CDR1 is MDHEN and CDR2 is SYDVKM in the germline V gene. Written as DNA, the CDR3 is TGTGCCAGCATAGGCACAGATGCAACTAATGAAAAACTGTTTTTT. It is translated as CASIGTDATNEKLFF.

The chain links TRBV5-1 to TRBJ2-5, with D possibly TRBD2 on 5 matching bases. CDR1 and CDR2 from the germline V gene are SGHRS and YFSETQ. V was cut by 0 bases and J by 3 bases, with 21 bases left in between. The CDR3 sequence is 18 residues long. This CDR3 is CASSLGVFSGRSKETQYF. In DNA, the CDR3 is TGCGCCAGCAGCTTGGGAGTTTTCAGTGGGAGAAGTAAAGAGACCCAGTACTTC.

The chain uses TRBV27 and TRBJ2-7, with D possibly TRBD1 on 6 matching bases. Germline V CDR1 and CDR2: MNHEY, SMNVEV (reference sequence). The CDR3 is 15 amino acids. The ends were cut back, 3 bases at V and 2 bases at J, with 14 bases in the middle. In DNA, the CDR3 is TGTGCCAGCAGTTTCGGGGCAGGGGCCGCCTACGAGCAGTACTTC. It translates to CASSFGAGAAYEQYF.

V is TRBV23-1 and J is TRBJ1-5, with TRBD1 identical over 7 bases. TRBV23-1 is given ORF status, its function remaining uncertain. The CDR3 runs 15 residues. With 0 bases clipped from V and 7 bases from J, the junction kept 6 bases outside the gene matches. The CDR3 loop reads CASSQSSRGSQPQHF. The CDR3 nucleotides read TGCGCCAGCAGTCAATCGTCCAGGGGGTCGCAGCCCCAGCATTTT.

The rearrangement uses TRBV3-1 (or the pseudogene TRBV3-2) and TRBJ2-7; D is perhaps TRBD2 (6 bases). Germline V gene lookup returns CDR1 LGHDT and CDR2 YNNKEL (reference sequence). Trimming removed 2 bases at V and 6 bases at J, with 17 bases between. The CDR3 runs 15 residues. CDR3 in amino acids: CASSQPAGQGPEQYF. CDR3 coding DNA: TGTGCCAGCAGCCAACCGGCGGGGCAGGGTCCCGAGCAGTACTTC.

The chain combines TRBV6-2 or TRBV6-3 with TRBJ2-1; 9 bases align to TRBD2. CDR1 and CDR2 from the germline V gene are MNHEY and SVGEGT. Trimming took 0 bases from V and 4 from J; bases not matched to a gene: 7. The CDR3 is 17 residues long. The CDR3 DNA reads TGTGCCAGCAGTTACTCGACGCGGGAGGGACTATACAATGAGCAGTTCTTC. Encoded protein: CASSYSTREGLYNEQFF.

The V and J genes are TRBV28 and TRBJ2-2; 7 bases are a match to TRBD2. Germline CDR1 MDHEN, CDR2 SYDVKM. V dropped 3 bases and J dropped 0; count of bases not matched to a gene: 13. CDR3 length equals 19 residues. DNA of the CDR3: TGTGCCAGCAGTTTTATCCCGGCTAGCGGCTCCTCGAACACCGGGGAGCTGTTTTTT. As protein: CASSFIPASGSSNTGELFF.

V is TRBV5-1 and J is TRBJ2-7, with 7 bases lining up with TRBD2. Germline V gene sequence: CDR1 SGHRS, CDR2 YFSETQ. The CDR3 extends over 15 amino acids. Trimming at V came to 0 bases and at J to 5 bases, leaving 8 bases not matched to a gene. CDR3: CASSLGTAGRNEQYF. The CDR3 bases are TGCGCCAGCAGCTTGGGGACCGCCGGGAGGAACGAGCAGTACTTC.

The gene calls are TRBV4-3 and TRBJ1-3; D remains ambiguous. The CDR3 is 15 amino acids. Germline assignment: CDR1 LGHNA and CDR2 YSLEER. Trimming left V 4 bases short and J 4 bases short, with 14 bases between. The CDR3 sequence is CASSLLPGAGNTIYF. Here the CDR3 DNA reads TGCGCCAGCAGCCTCTTACCCGGAGCGGGAAACACCATATATTTT.

The gene calls are TRBV20-1 and TRBJ2-5; D ambiguous. The CDR3 length is 11 residues. Germline CDR1 and CDR2: DFQATT and SNEGSKA (reference sequence). The V gene lost 8 bases and the J gene lost 5 bases, with 12 bases spanning the gap. This chain's CDR3 is CSPNLEETQYF. CDR3 in DNA: TGCAGTCCCAATCTCGAGGAGACCCAGTACTTC.

The table lists this clone with a few counts. The rearrangement links TRBV7-2 to TRBJ2-1, with 8 bases matching TRBD2. Trimming took 5 bases from V and 5 from J; bases not matched to a gene: 5. The CDR3 length is 14 residues. Germline V gene lookup returns CDR1 SGHTA and CDR2 FQGNSA. Written as DNA, the CDR3 is TGTGCCAGCAGCCCGGGGACTAGAAACAATGAGCAGTTCTTC. Its protein product is CASSPGTRNNEQFF.

This clone was detected once. V and J are TRBV7-9 and TRBJ2-7; D might be TRBD2 (6 bases). From germline, CDR1 is SEHNR and CDR2 FQNEAQ (reference sequence). The CDR3 runs to 12 residues. The ends were cut back, 6 bases at V and 3 bases at J, with 9 bases in the middle. The CDR3 DNA reads TGTGCCAGCAGTTCGGGGGTCTACGAGCAGTACTTC. Its translation: CASSSGVYEQYF.

This chain uses TRBV6-5 with TRBJ1-2; a weak D match, TRBD1 (6 bases). Trimming cost V 0 bases and J 0 bases, with 11 bases left between them. Germline CDR1 is MNHEY and CDR2 is SVGAGI. The CDR3 sequence is 16 residues long. In DNA, the CDR3 is TGTGCCAGCAGTTACTCGGGGGGGCTGGCTAACTATGGCTACACCTTC. As protein: CASSYSGGLANYGYTF.

The chain's CDR3 is CASSTGTGTYEQYF. CDR3 DNA sequence: TGTGCCAGCAGCACAGGGACAGGGACCTACGAGCAGTACTTC. J is TRBJ2-7 and V is TRBV9, with 9 bases aligning to TRBD1. Germline V gene data show CDR1 as SGDLS and CDR2 as YYNGEE. V lost 4 bases and J lost 2; bases outside the gene matches: 4. This CDR3 is 14 amino acids long.

In its sample, this clone was seen once. V usage is TRBV18 and J usage is TRBJ2-3; possibly TRBD1 for D (5 bases). Germline V lookup: CDR1 KGHSH, CDR2 LQKENI. V lost 2 bases to trimming and J lost 6 bases, with 12 bases between them. The CDR3 consists of 14 residues. The CDR3 sequence is CASSPGREMDTQYF. CDR3 nucleotides: TGTGCCAGCTCACCAGGCAGGGAAATGGATACGCAGTATTTT.

The genes are TRBV6-2 or TRBV6-3 and TRBJ1-2, with a weak D call TRBD1 (6 bases). The CDR3 spans 13 residues. Trimming stripped 4 bases from V and 8 bases from J, with 14 bases between. Germline V gene lookup returns CDR1 MNHEY and CDR2 SVGEGT. CDR3 residues: CASSSGVSVGYTF. CDR3 nucleotides: TGTGCCAGCAGTTCAGGGGTATCGGTCGGCTACACCTTC.

There are a few counts of this clone. The chain is built from TRBV11-2 and TRBJ1-3; D might be TRBD1 (5 bases). V was cut by 0 bases and J by 3 bases, with 9 bases left in between. The CDR3 length is 15 residues. The germline CDR1 and CDR2 sequences are SGHAT and FQNNGV. The CDR3 is CASSLDPGNGNTIYF. For the CDR3, the DNA is TGTGCCAGCAGCTTAGACCCAGGGAATGGAAACACCATATATTTT.

The V call is TRBV30, the J call TRBJ1-5, with D maybe TRBD1 (5 bases). The CDR3 length is 13 residues. Germline CDR1 is GTSNPN and CDR2 is SVGIG (reference sequence). Trimming took 3 bases from V and 7 from J, leaving 13 bases between them. The CDR3, as DNA: TGTGCCTGGAGCGGCGGGGGGATCCAGCCCCAGCATTTT. Protein: CAWSGGGIQPQHF.

The genes are TRBV11-3 and TRBJ2-1, with 7 nucleotides matching TRBD2. V lost 1 base to trimming and J lost 6 bases; unmatched junction nucleotides: 6. The CDR3 sequence is 15 residues long. Germline V CDR1 and CDR2: SGHNT, YENEEA. As DNA, the CDR3 is TGTGCCAGCAGCTTAGGGGGCGGGAGAGGCAATGAGCAGTTCTTC. Its protein product is CASSLGGGRGNEQFF.

V usage is TRBV2 and J usage is TRBJ2-1; 10 positions agree with TRBD2. The length of the CDR3 is 17 residues. V shed 6 bases, J shed 4 bases, and the junction held 12 bases outside the gene matches. Per germline, CDR1 SNHLY and CDR2 FYNNEI. The CDR3 here is CASRASGSLRVYNEQFF. CDR3 sequence (DNA): TGTGCCAGCAGGGCTAGCGGGAGCTTAAGGGTGTACAATGAGCAGTTCTTC.

The chain joins TRBV6-6 to TRBJ2-3, with 8 bases that match TRBD1. The V segment lost 6 bases and the J segment 0 bases; nucleotides outside the gene matches: 8. This CDR3 is built from 16 residues. The germline gives CDR1 MNHNY, CDR2 SVGAGI (reference sequence). The CDR3 is CASRPRTGLSTDTQYF. Here the CDR3 DNA reads TGTGCCAGCAGACCCCGGACAGGGCTGAGCACAGATACGCAGTATTTT.

This chain links TRBV18 with TRBJ2-7; 9 nucleotides align to TRBD1. The CDR3 totals 15 residues. CDR1 and CDR2 (germline): KGHSH, LQKENI. V trimming: 0 bases; J trimming: 2 bases; junction bases outside the gene matches: 2. Here the CDR3 reads CASSPPTGGAYEQYF. DNA for the CDR3: TGTGCCAGCTCACCACCGACAGGGGGGGCCTACGAGCAGTACTTC.

This rearrangement joins TRBV11-2 to TRBJ2-7, with 8 bases identical to TRBD2. Trimming took 3 bases from V and 2 from J; bases not matched to a gene: 3. The CDR3 is 14 residues long. From germline, CDR1 is SGHAT and CDR2 FQNNGV. CDR3 in amino acids: CASSFGRVAYEQYF. Here the CDR3 DNA reads TGTGCCAGCAGCTTCGGGAGGGTCGCCTACGAGCAGTACTTC.

This chain uses TRBV28 with TRBJ2-1; D may be TRBD2 (6 bases). The germline V gene has CDR1 MDHEN and CDR2 SYDVKM. The CDR3 is 17 amino acids. Trimming removed 0 bases at V and 4 bases at J, with 16 bases between. CDR3 sequence: CASSLWGGPTIYNEQFF. CDR3 coding DNA: TGTGCCAGCAGTTTATGGGGGGGACCGACCATTTACAATGAGCAGTTCTTC. The full variable domain, rest sourced from reference TRBV28 and TRBJ2-1, is DVKVTQSSRYLVKRTGEKVFLECVQDMDHENMFWYRQDPGLGLRLIYFSYDVKMKEKGDIPEGYSVSREKKERFSLILESASTNQTSMYLCASSLWGGPTIYNEQFFGPGTRLTVL.

The CDR3 DNA follows: TGTGCCAGCAGCTTACTGACAGGGGCGAACACTGAAGCTTTCTTT. Amino acids: CASSLLTGANTEAFF. V and J are TRBV5-5 and TRBJ1-1; the match to TRBD1 covers 8 bases. Germline V gene sequence: CDR1 SGHKS, CDR2 YYEKEE (reference sequence). V lost 2 bases to trimming and J lost 1 base; unmatched junction nucleotides: 4. CDR3 length: 15 residues.

The CDR3 DNA is TGTGCCAGCAGGTCTTCGGCTGGGGCCAACGTCCTGACTTTC. This encodes CASRSSAGANVLTF. V gene TRBV27 combines with J gene TRBJ2-6; unclear D gene. From germline, CDR1 is MNHEY and CDR2 SMNVEV (reference sequence). This CDR3 comprises 14 residues. Trimming removed 6 bases from V and 2 bases from J, with 8 bases in between.